The 8 T cell receptor beta chains below come from one sample, sequenced in a study of T cells in Graves' hyperthyroidism and ophthalmopathy. TCR beta CDR3 regions were amplified from RNA. The TCR CDR3 was amplified in a first-round RT-PCR using the HTBI primer set. TCRdb fed the multiplex PCR reads into MiXCR, producing one record per CDR3 protein. The data show 250,000 to 350,000 distinct CDR3 sequences, approximately 15% seen once. The sample taken for sequencing was blood. Receptors originate from a man aged 25-45 years with Graves' hyperthyroidism.

The rearrangement uses TRBV25-1 and TRBJ2-1, with TRBD2 matching 8 bases. V shed 2 bases, J shed 2 bases, and the junction held 11 bases outside the gene matches. The germline V gene has CDR1 MGHDK and CDR2 SYGVNS. This CDR3 has 18 amino acids. As DNA, the CDR3 is TGTGCCAGCAGTGAAACCCTACTAGCGGCCCAGGCCTACAATGAGCAGTTCTTC. Its translation is CASSETLLAAQAYNEQFF.

This clonotype was detected only a few times. V is TRBV29-1 and J is TRBJ1-5; 7 bases are a match to TRBD1. CDR1 is SQVTM, CDR2 ANQGSEA, per germline. Trimming took 3 bases from V and 4 from J; bases not matched to a gene: 3. The CDR3 spans 13 residues. This chain's CDR3 is CSVEEGANQPQHF. CDR3 coding DNA: TGCAGCGTTGAGGAGGGGGCAAATCAGCCCCAGCATTTT.

The J gene is TRBJ2-7, the V gene TRBV12-3 or TRBV12-4, with TRBD2 as a possible D gene (5 bases). This CDR3 contains 13 residues. With 3 bases removed from V and 7 bases from J, the gap between germline ends came to 13 bases. This CDR3 is CASSFYLRREQYF. The DNA for the CDR3 is TGTGCCAGCAGTTTCTATCTGAGGAGGGAGCAGTACTTC.

This clonotype was counted many times. V gene TRBV2 combines with J gene TRBJ2-1; D may match TRBD1 or TRBD2 (5 bases each). Per germline, CDR1 SNHLY and CDR2 FYNNEI. Trimming took off 4 bases at V and 7 bases at J, with 17 bases between the two ends. The CDR3 runs 15 residues. In DNA form, the CDR3 reads TGTGCCAGCAGTGTGGGACCGCTCCGCGGGAATGAGCAGTTCTTC. As protein: CASSVGPLRGNEQFF.

Only a few counts were recorded for this clonotype. The V gene is TRBV7-9, the J gene TRBJ2-2; 7 nucleotides agree with TRBD2. The junction had 5 bases not matched to a gene; V was cut back by 4 bases and J by 0 bases. The CDR3 sequence is 16 residues long. CDR1 and CDR2 (germline): SEHNR, FQNEAQ (reference sequence). CDR3 DNA: TGTGCCAGCAGCTCTTCACTAGCGCCGAACACCGGGGAGCTGTTTTTT. It codes for CASSSSLAPNTGELFF.

Comments on this clonotype: Since a much larger clone is just one base distant, this may be a read error. This rearrangement joins TRBV15 to TRBJ1-5; D perhaps matches TRBD1 (6 bases). This CDR3 has 16 amino acids. Per the germline V gene, CDR1 is LNHNV and CDR2 is YYDKDF (reference sequence). The CDR3 loop is CATNRVNRVGNQPQHF. CDR3 coding DNA: TGTGCCACCAACAGAGTTAACAGGGTAGGCAATCAGCCCCAGCATTTT.

This clonotype was seen a handful of times. The chain couples TRBV18 to TRBJ2-6; no clear D gene. Trimming cost V 1 base and J 1 base, with 17 bases left between them. The CDR3 length is 19 residues. CDR1 and CDR2 (germline): KGHSH, LQKENI. CDR3 amino acids: CASSPLLGSFVSGANVLTF. For the CDR3, the DNA is TGTGCCAGCTCACCACTTCTGGGGTCTTTCGTTTCTGGGGCCAACGTCCTGACTTTC.

V usage is TRBV20-1 and J usage is TRBJ2-5; D is uncertain. CDR1 DFQATT and CDR2 SNEGSKA come from the germline V gene (reference sequence). V lost 0 bases and J 2 bases, leaving 10 bases between the germline ends. The CDR3 has 14 residues. This CDR3 reads CSARDRLPQETQYF. The CDR3 DNA reads as TGCAGTGCTAGAGATAGACTGCCTCAAGAGACCCAGTACTTC.